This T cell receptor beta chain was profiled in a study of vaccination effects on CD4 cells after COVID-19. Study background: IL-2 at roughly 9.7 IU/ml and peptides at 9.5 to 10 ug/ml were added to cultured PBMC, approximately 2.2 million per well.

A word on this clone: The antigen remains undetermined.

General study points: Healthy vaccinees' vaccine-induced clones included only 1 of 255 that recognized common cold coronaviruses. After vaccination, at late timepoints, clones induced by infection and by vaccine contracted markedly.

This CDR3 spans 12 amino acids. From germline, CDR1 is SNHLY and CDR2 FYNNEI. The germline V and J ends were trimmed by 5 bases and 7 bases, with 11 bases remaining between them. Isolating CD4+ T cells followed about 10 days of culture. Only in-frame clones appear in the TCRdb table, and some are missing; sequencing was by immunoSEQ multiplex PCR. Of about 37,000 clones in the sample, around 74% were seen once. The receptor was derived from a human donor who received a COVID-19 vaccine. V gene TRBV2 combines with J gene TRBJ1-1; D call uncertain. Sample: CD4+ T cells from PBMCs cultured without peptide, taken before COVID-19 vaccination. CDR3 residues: CASSQQSIEAFF. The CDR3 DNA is TGTGCCAGCAGTCAACAGTCTATTGAAGCTTTCTTT.